A selection of T cell receptor beta chains follows, all from one sample in a study of cytomegalovirus exposure and HLA in healthy donors. Data came from immunoSEQ multiplex PCR; TCRdb stores just in-frame clones and leaves some out. The table includes approximately 120,000 clones, around 82% detected once. The specimen was PBMCs. All receptors derive from a man aged 35-49 years in good health and CMV-seronegative. The CDR3 runs from the conserved cysteine through the conserved F or W. The D gene is left open where the match is weak. Some rows have no size entry. The others give once, few or many, or a class for an expanded clone.

abundance	j_gene	d_gene	v_gene	CDR3nt	CDR3aa
.	TRBJ2-3	.	TRBV27	TGTGCCAGCAGTTTACAGGGGTCCGGCACAGATACGCAGTATTTT	CASSLQGSGTDTQYF
.	TRBJ2-7	.	TRBV5-1	TGTGCCAGTACCCTAGCTCAGCTCTCTTTGGCCCCGTACTTC	CASTLAQLSLAPYF
.	TRBJ1-4	TRBD1	TRBV7-6	TGTGCCAGCAGCTTAGCGTGGGGGACAGGGGCCGTTTATGAAAAACTGTTTTTT	CASSLAWGTGAVYEKLFF
.	TRBJ2-7	.	TRBV5-1	TGCGCCAGCAGCTTGCAGGGAAACTACGAGCAGTACTTC	CASSLQGNYEQYF
.	TRBJ2-1	.	TRBV2	TGTGCCAGCAAAGGGGGACGGCCGACCTCCAGCTCCTACAATGAGCAGTTCTTC	CASKGGRPTSSSYNEQFF
.	TRBJ2-1	TRBD1	TRBV5-6	TGTGCCAGCAGCTCCGGGACAGGTTACAATGAGCAGTTCTTC	CASSSGTGYNEQFF
.	TRBJ1-4	TRBD1	TRBV15	TGTGCCACCAGCAGAGAACAGGGGGCGAGTGAAAAACTGTTTTTT	CATSREQGASEKLFF
.	TRBJ1-1	.	TRBV7-9	TGTGCCAGCAGCCCACCCGGTCTGTGGACTGAAGCTTTCTTT	CASSPPGLWTEAFF
.	TRBJ1-2	.	TRBV11-2	TGTGCCAGCAGCTCAGTACAGGGATTAGGTGGCTACACCTTC	CASSSVQGLGGYTF
.	TRBJ2-1	.	TRBV5-1	TGCGCCAGCAGCTTGGAACAGCACTACAATGAGCAGTTCTTC	CASSLEQHYNEQFF
.	TRBJ2-3	.	TRBV27	TGTGCCAGCGCCGCGGAGATCACAGATACGCAGTATTTT	CASAAEITDTQYF
.	TRBJ2-7	.	TRBV27	TGTGCCAGCAGCCGTGGGCAGATCAGAGACCGCTACGAGCAGTACTTC	CASSRGQIRDRYEQYF
.	TRBJ2-3	TRBD2	TRBV5-4	TGTGCCAGCAGCTCAGGACTAGCGGGGAGCACAGATACGCAGTATTTT	CASSSGLAGSTDTQYF
few	TRBJ2-5	.	TRBV6-5	TGTGCCAGCAGTTACTTGGGCAGGGGGGCGGCGGAGACCCAGTACTTC	CASSYLGRGAAETQYF
.	TRBJ1-5	.	TRBV18	TGTGCCAGCTCACCGTCTGGATCGGGAACGGGCAATCGGCCCCAGCATTTT	CASSPSGSGTGNRPQHF
few	TRBJ1-1	.	TRBV6-6	TGTGCCAGCAGTTCTATGGCGGGGTACAGCACTGAAGCTTTCTTT	CASSSMAGYSTEAFF
.	TRBJ1-5	TRBD1	TRBV5-1	TGCGCCAGCAGCCCGGCCGGACAGGGGAATCAGCCCCAGCATTTT	CASSPAGQGNQPQHF
.	TRBJ2-7	.	TRBV6-6	TGTGCCAGCAGTACTCTAACAGGGATCCACGAGCAGTACTTC	CASSTLTGIHEQYF
.	TRBJ2-2	TRBD2	TRBV7-2	TGTGCCAGCAGCCCCCGACTAGCGGGGGTCGGGGAGCTGTTTTTT	CASSPRLAGVGELFF
few	TRBJ2-7	.	TRBV11-2	TGTGCCAGCAGCCCCCGACAGACATACGAGCAGTACTTC	CASSPRQTYEQYF
once	TRBJ1-2	TRBD1	TRBV4-2	TGTGCCAGCAGCCAAGGGGACGGGGGACAGTCAAACTATGGCTACACCTTC	CASSQGDGGQSNYGYTF
.	TRBJ2-1	.	TRBV5-1	TGCGCCAGCAGCGCAACTAGCTCCGGCAATGAGCAGTTCTTC	CASSATSSGNEQFF
.	TRBJ1-5	TRBD1	TRBV2	TGTGCCAGCAGTACCGGACAGGGGAGCCAGCCCCAGCATTTT	CASSTGQGSQPQHF
.	TRBJ2-3	.	TRBV28	TGTGCCAGCAGTCCCCAGGGGTTCCTAAGCACAGATACGCAGTATTTT	CASSPQGFLSTDTQYF
few	TRBJ2-7	.	TRBV9	TGTGCCAGCAGCGTAGAACCCGGGGTTAGTATCTACGAGCAGTACTTC	CASSVEPGVSIYEQYF
.	TRBJ1-5	TRBD1	TRBV6-5	TGTGCCAGCAGCTCAGACAGGGCAAATCAGCCCCAGCATTTT	CASSSDRANQPQHF
.	TRBJ1-2	.	TRBV4-3	TGCGCCAGCAGCCAAGAACCGGGTCCGGATGGCTACACCTTC	CASSQEPGPDGYTF
.	TRBJ1-6	.	TRBV10-1	TGCGCCAGCAGTGATAAGTGTCGGACAGTGGTTGTGAAGGATTCACCCCTCCACTTT	CASSDKCRTVVVKDSPLHF
.	TRBJ2-3	.	TRBV5-1	TGCGCCAGCGGGTTCCCCAATATACAGGGAAACCCTCTTACGCAGTATTTT	CASGFPNIQGNPLTQYF
.	TRBJ2-2	.	TRBV18	TGTGCCAGCTCACCAACAGTAGCGAACACCGGGGAGCTGTTTTTT	CASSPTVANTGELFF
.	TRBJ2-3	TRBD1	TRBV19	TGTGCCAGTAGCCTCGGACAGGGAAGGACAGATACGCAGTATTTT	CASSLGQGRTDTQYF
.	TRBJ2-3	TRBD2	TRBV6-6	TGTGCCAGCAGTTACAGGACGGGGGGGATCACAGATACGCAGTATTTT	CASSYRTGGITDTQYF
.	TRBJ2-1	.	TRBV7-8	TGTGCCAGCAGCCCGGGACTTAGCCATGAGCAGTTCTTC	CASSPGLSHEQFF
.	TRBJ2-2	.	TRBV7-2	TGTGCCAACAGCTTTCAGGGCACCCTGAACACCGGGGAGCTGTTTTTT	CANSFQGTLNTGELFF
.	TRBJ1-1	TRBD1	TRBV28	TGTGCCAGCAGTTCCGGACAGGGTTATAACACTGAAGCTTTCTTT	CASSSGQGYNTEAFF
.	TRBJ1-1	.	TRBV6-1	TGTGCCAGCAGCCTGACAGAGAACACTGAAGCTTTCTTT	CASSLTENTEAFF
.	TRBJ2-7	TRBD2	TRBV9	TGTGCCAGCAGTCCTAGCGGGCTTATTTCCTACGAGCAGTACTTC	CASSPSGLISYEQYF
once	TRBJ1-1	TRBD1	TRBV5-8	TGTGCCAGCAGCCACTGGACAGGGGATACTGAAGCTTTCTTT	CASSHWTGDTEAFF
.	TRBJ1-2	.	TRBV2	TGTGCCAGCATTCGGGAGGTCTCCGGCTACACCTTC	CASIREVSGYTF
once	TRBJ2-6	TRBD1	TRBV15	TGTGCCACCAGCAGTAACAGGGGCTCTGGGGCCAACGTCCTGACTTTC	CATSSNRGSGANVLTF
.	TRBJ2-5	TRBD1	TRBV7-6	TGTGCCAGCAGTCCTACTTGGGGACAGCAAGAGACCCAGTACTTC	CASSPTWGQQETQYF
once	TRBJ1-1	.	TRBV18	TGTGCCAGCTCAATCATGAACACTGAAGCTTTCTTT	CASSIMNTEAFF
.	TRBJ1-1	TRBD1	TRBV11-3	TGTGCCAGCAGCTTCAGGGGGTACACTGAAGCTTTCTTT	CASSFRGYTEAFF
.	TRBJ1-4	.	TRBV5-1	TGCGCCAGCAGCTTGTTAGGGGGATCTAATGAAAAACTGTTTTTT	CASSLLGGSNEKLFF
.	TRBJ2-7	TRBD1	TRBV4-1	TGCGCCAGCAGCCCTAAGACAGGGACCGAGCAGTACTTC	CASSPKTGTEQYF
.	TRBJ2-3	.	TRBV11-2	TGTGCCAGCAGCTTCGGTACGGATACGCAGTATTTT	CASSFGTDTQYF
.	TRBJ1-6	.	TRBV2	TGTGCCAGCAGTCGTGGAGGAGATTATAATTCACCCCTCCACTTT	CASSRGGDYNSPLHF
.	TRBJ1-4	TRBD1	TRBV4-2	TGTGCCAGCAGCCAACCACAGGGGGATGAAAAACTGTTTTTT	CASSQPQGDEKLFF
.	TRBJ1-5	.	TRBV7-9	TGTGCCAGCAGCCCCCCTTCGACAGAGAGCAATCAGCCCCAGCATTTT	CASSPPSTESNQPQHF
.	TRBJ1-1	.	TRBV10-1	TGCGCCAGCTCCCGGAACACTGAAGCTTTCTTT	CASSRNTEAFF
.	TRBJ1-1	.	TRBV18	TGTGCCAGCCAGAATCCGAACACTGAAGCTTTCTTT	CASQNPNTEAFF
.	TRBJ2-5	.	TRBV28	TGTGCCAGCAGTTTAGGAGGGCTGGAGACCCAGTACTTC	CASSLGGLETQYF
.	TRBJ1-5	TRBD1	TRBV19	TGTGCCAGTAGCGTTGGACAGGGCAATCAGCCCCAGCATTTT	CASSVGQGNQPQHF
.	TRBJ1-1	.	TRBV29-1	TGCAGCGTTCGTTCGGGGAACACTGAAGCTTTCTTT	CSVRSGNTEAFF
.	TRBJ1-4	.	TRBV27	TGTGCCAGCAGGGACAATTATAATGAAAAACTGTTTTTT	CASRDNYNEKLFF
.	TRBJ1-5	TRBD1	TRBV5-4	TGTGCCAGCAGCCGACAGGGGGCGAGCAATCAGCCCCAGCATTTT	CASSRQGASNQPQHF
.	TRBJ1-5	.	TRBV9	TGTGCCAGCAGCGCCGGATGGGGGGAGGCCGGGAATCAGCCCCAGCATTTT	CASSAGWGEAGNQPQHF
few	TRBJ2-3	.	TRBV6-5	TGTGCCTCCTCCCGAGGGGATACGCAGTATTTT	CASSRGDTQYF
.	TRBJ2-5	.	TRBV15	TGTGCCACCAGCAGGGTGGGCCGGGAGACCCAGTACTTC	CATSRVGRETQYF
.	TRBJ1-4	.	TRBV19	TGTGCCAGTCGCGCCGTAATCGGGTCTCGGGATGAAAAACTGTTTTTT	CASRAVIGSRDEKLFF